This TCR beta chain was obtained from a study of control samples from healthy donors and cancer patients. The protocol was immunoSEQ multiplex PCR, while the TCRdb copy is restricted to in-frame clones and leaves out a portion. Seen here are about 120,000 clones, more than 80% observed once, and the top ten hold less than 40%. Trimming removed 4 bases at V and 1 base at J, with 7 bases between. The CDR3 covers 13 residues. Sequencing was carried out using blood. This clonotype was sampled from a man in his fifties or sixties in good health. The chain carries TRBV12-3 or TRBV12-4 and TRBJ1-1; D is possibly TRBD1 (5 bases). CDR3 nucleotides: TGTGCCAGCAGTTCCCAGGGGAACACTGAAGCTTTCTTT. It encodes CASSSQGNTEAFF.